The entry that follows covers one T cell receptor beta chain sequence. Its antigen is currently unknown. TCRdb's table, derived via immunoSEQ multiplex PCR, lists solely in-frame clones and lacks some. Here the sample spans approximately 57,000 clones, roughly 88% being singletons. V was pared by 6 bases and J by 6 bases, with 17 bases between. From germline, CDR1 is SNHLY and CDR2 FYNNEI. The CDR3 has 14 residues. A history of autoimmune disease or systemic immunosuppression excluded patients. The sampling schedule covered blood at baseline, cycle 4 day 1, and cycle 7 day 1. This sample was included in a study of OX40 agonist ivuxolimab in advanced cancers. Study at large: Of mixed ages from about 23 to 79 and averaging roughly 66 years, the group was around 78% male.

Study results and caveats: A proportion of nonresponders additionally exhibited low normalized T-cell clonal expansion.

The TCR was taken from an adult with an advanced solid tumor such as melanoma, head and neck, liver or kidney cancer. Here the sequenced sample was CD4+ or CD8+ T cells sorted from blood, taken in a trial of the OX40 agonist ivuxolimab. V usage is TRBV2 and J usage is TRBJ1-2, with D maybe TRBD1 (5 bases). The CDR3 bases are TGTGCCAGCAGCCCTGGACGGGACTCAGATGGCTACACCTTC. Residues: CASSPGRDSDGYTF.